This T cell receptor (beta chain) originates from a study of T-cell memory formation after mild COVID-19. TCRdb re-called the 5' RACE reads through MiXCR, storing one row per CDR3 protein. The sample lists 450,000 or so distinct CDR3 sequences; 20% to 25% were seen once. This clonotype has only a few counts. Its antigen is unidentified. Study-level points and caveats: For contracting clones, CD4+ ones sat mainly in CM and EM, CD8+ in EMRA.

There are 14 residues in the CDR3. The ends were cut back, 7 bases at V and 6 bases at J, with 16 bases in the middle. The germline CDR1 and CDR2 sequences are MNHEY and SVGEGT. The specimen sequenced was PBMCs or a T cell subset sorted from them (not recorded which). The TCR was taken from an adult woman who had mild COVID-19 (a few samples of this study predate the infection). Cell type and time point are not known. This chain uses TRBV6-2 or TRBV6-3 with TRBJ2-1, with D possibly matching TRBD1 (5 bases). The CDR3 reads CASTLDLQANEQFF. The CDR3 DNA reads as TGTGCCAGCACCCTTGACCTACAGGCCAATGAGCAGTTCTTC.